These T cell receptor beta chains were read from a single sample in a study of Graves' ophthalmopathy and Graves' hyperthyroidism. MiXCR was run by TCRdb on the multiplex PCR reads, yielding one entry per CDR3 protein. The profile shows fewer than 650,000 distinct CDR3 sequences, about 24% of them singletons. The sample consisted of peripheral blood. Every receptor here comes from a woman aged 18 to 35 with stable Graves' hyperthyroidism. Some clones in this sample may be carry-over from other donors' samples. CDR3s include the opening cysteine and the closing phenylalanine or tryptophan. The D gene is left open where the match is weak. Some rows have no size entry. The others give once, few or many, or a class for an expanded clone.

TRBD1 TRBJ2-5 TRBV7-9 . CASSLWDRELETQYF TGTGCCAGCAGCCTCTGGGACAGGGAATTAGAGACCCAGTACTTC
. TRBJ2-4 TRBV15 many CATSRDGRDIKYF TGTGCCACCAGCAGAGATGGACGAGACATTAAGTACTTC
TRBD1 TRBJ1-1 TRBV5-1 few CASSLAGQVSTEAFF TGCGCCAGCAGCTTGGCCGGACAGGTGAGCACTGAAGCTTTCTTT
. TRBJ1-1 TRBV28 . CASTSPTGNTEAFF TGTGCCAGCACCTCCCCTACAGGGAACACTGAAGCTTTCTTT
. TRBJ1-1 TRBV28 many CASSLPEIEAFF TGTGCCAGCAGTTTGCCGGAAATTGAAGCTTTCTTT
. TRBJ2-7 TRBV11-2 many CASSPRGGMGYEQYF TGTGCCAGCAGCCCTAGGGGCGGAATGGGATACGAGCAGTACTTC
. TRBJ1-2 TRBV6-1 many CASSEFGRELYGYTF TGTGCCAGCAGTGAATTTGGCAGGGAGCTTTATGGCTACACCTTC
TRBD1 TRBJ2-4 TRBV5-1 . CASSFNLRGLNIKYF TGCGCCAGCAGCTTCAACCTCAGGGGGTTAAACATTAAGTACTTC
TRBD2 TRBJ2-7 TRBV27 many CASSLGASGYYEQYF TGTGCCAGCAGTTTAGGGGCTAGCGGTTACTACGAGCAGTACTTC
. TRBJ1-1 TRBV7-3 many CASSLMRGSNTEAFF TGTGCCAGCAGCTTAATGCGTGGTTCGAACACTGAAGCTTTCTTT
TRBD1 TRBJ1-5 TRBV6-1 once CASSTSRDRGNQPQHF TGTGCCAGCAGTACCTCCCGGGACAGGGGCAATCAGCCCCAGCATTTT
. TRBJ2-2 TRBV27 few CASSPGRAPLVSGELFF TGTGCCAGCAGCCCTGGTCGGGCACCCCTTGTGTCCGGGGAGCTGTTTTTT
. TRBJ1-2 TRBV30 . CAWSEDSNYGYTF TGTGCCTGGAGTGAAGACAGTAACTATGGCTACACCTTC
TRBD1 TRBJ2-7 TRBV27 few CASSPWGTGFNEQYF TGTGCCAGCAGTCCATGGGGGACAGGGTTCAACGAGCAGTACTTC
. TRBJ1-2 TRBV6-1 many CASSTQPGDYGYTF TGTGCCAGCAGTACCCAGCCGGGAGACTATGGCTACACCTTC
TRBD2 TRBJ2-4 TRBV24-1 once CATGEDRKHPSGRAIGAKNIQYF TGTGCCACCGGAGAGGACAGGAAACATCCTAGCGGGAGGGCCATCGGAGCCAAAAACATTCAGTACTTC
. TRBJ2-2 TRBV5-6 . CASSSPGYTGELFF TGTGCCAGCAGCTCTCCAGGATACACCGGGGAGCTGTTTTTT
. TRBJ2-7 TRBV6-1 few CASEGIYEQYF TGTGCCAGCGAGGGAATCTACGAGCAGTACTTC
. TRBJ1-2 TRBV28 many CASSLKGGGYTF TGTGCCAGCAGTTTAAAGGGAGGCGGCTACACCTTC